A single sample gave rise to the 7 T cell receptor beta chains below, sequenced in a study of early T cells in non-severe SARS-CoV-2 infection. TCRdb itself ran the 5' RACE reads through MiXCR, one entry per CDR3 protein. The repertoire holds under 80,000 distinct CDR3 sequences, approximately 13% seen once, with about 4.7% in the top ten. Sequencing was carried out using whole blood. The receptor source for this set is an adult who was a healthcare worker with PCR-confirmed SARS-CoV-2 infection or an uninfected control (not recorded which).

This clonotype appeared many times. The V and J genes are TRBV7-2 and TRBJ2-5; D is perhaps TRBD1 (6 bases). Germline lookup yields CDR1 SGHTA and CDR2 FQGNSA. This CDR3 is 15 amino acids long. V was clipped by 5 bases and J by 4 bases, with 17 bases between them. The CDR3 sequence: CASSPTGYQGETQYF. DNA for the CDR3: TGTGCCAGCAGCCCAACAGGGTATCAAGGAGAGACCCAGTACTTC.

This clonotype has ten or more counts. V usage is TRBV11-2 and J usage is TRBJ1-3; unclear D gene. The germline V gene has CDR1 SGHAT and CDR2 FQNNGV. V was cut by 3 bases and J by 0 bases, with 6 bases left in between. The CDR3 totals 14 residues. This CDR3 reads CASSLLLSGNTIYF. The CDR3 nucleotides read TGTGCCAGCAGCTTGCTTCTCTCTGGAAACACCATATATTTT.

V gene TRBV18 combines with J gene TRBJ2-4; 11 positions match TRBD1. The V gene's germline CDR1 is KGHSH and CDR2 LQKENI. The ends lost 6 bases at V and 6 bases at J; junction bases unmatched: 1. The CDR3 length is 13 residues. CDR3 bases: TGTGCCAGCTCCGGACAGGGGGCAAACATTCAGTACTTC. As protein: CASSGQGANIQYF.

This clonotype was detected only a few times. The chain carries TRBV6-5 and TRBJ1-5; TRBD1 is a possible D gene (6 bases). Germline assignment: CDR1 MNHEY and CDR2 SVGAGI. V shed 6 bases and J shed 7 bases, with 19 bases lying between them. This CDR3 is 15 amino acids long. CDR3 coding DNA: TGTGCCAGCAGCTCGGACAGATGGGGGAGGCAGCCCCAGCATTTT. Amino acid sequence: CASSSDRWGRQPQHF.

This clonotype was counted ten times or more. The chain couples TRBV29-1 to TRBJ2-2; D is possibly TRBD2 (6 bases). The germline V and J ends were trimmed by 1 base and 4 bases, with 19 bases remaining between them. The germline gives CDR1 SQVTM, CDR2 ANQGSEA. This CDR3 is 17 amino acids long. CDR3 in amino acids: CSVEGGGRGAATGELFF. CDR3 DNA sequence: TGCAGCGTTGAAGGTGGGGGGAGAGGGGCCGCCACCGGGGAGCTGTTTTTT.

This clonotype showed up just a few times. This sequence joins TRBV7-2 and TRBJ2-4; no clear D. Trimming took off 3 bases at V and 0 bases at J, with 3 bases between the two ends. In germline, CDR1 is SGHTA, CDR2 FQGNSA. The CDR3 has 13 amino acids. The CDR3 reads CASSLAAKNIQYF. DNA for the CDR3: TGTGCCAGCAGCTTGGCAGCCAAAAACATTCAGTACTTC.

This clonotype was observed many times. J is TRBJ1-2 and V is TRBV30; 7 nucleotides line up with TRBD1. The CDR3 runs 12 residues. J was trimmed by 4 bases and V by 8 bases; bases with no gene match: 7. Germline loops: CDR1 GTSNPN, CDR2 SVGIG (reference sequence). The CDR3 nucleotides read TGTGCCGGAGGGGGCACCACCTATGGCTACACCTTC. Its translation: CAGGGTTYGYTF.